The T cell receptor beta chain under discussion was sequenced for a study of OX40 agonist ivuxolimab in advanced cancers. Assay: immunoSEQ multiplex PCR; the TCRdb copy retains only in-frame clones and omits some. The sample records 75,000 to 90,000 clones, roughly 90% being singletons. J was trimmed by 4 bases and V by 5 bases; bases with no gene match: 8. CDR1 and CDR2 (germline): SGHNT, YENEEA. CDR3 size: 15 residues. The study, taken as a whole, reports: Averaged across samples, CD8+ T cells carried more expanded clones than CD4+ did. Dosing at 0.1 to 3.0 mg/kg was accompanied by clonal expansion of CD4+ and CD8+ blood T cells by week 6.

Points on this clone: Its target is unknown.

The sample in question was CD4+ or CD8+ T cells sorted from blood, obtained in a trial of the OX40 agonist ivuxolimab. The TCR was taken from an adult with an advanced solid tumor such as melanoma, head and neck, liver or kidney cancer. The rearrangement joins TRBV11-3 to TRBJ1-2; TRBD1 matches 9 bases. The CDR3 is CASSQGDRAGYGYTF. In DNA form, the CDR3 reads TGTGCCAGCAGCCAGGGGGACAGGGCAGGCTATGGCTACACCTTC. Supplemented by reference TRBV11-3 and TRBJ1-2, the full variable domain reads EAGVVQSPRYKIIEKKQPVAFWCNPISGHNTLYWYLQNLGQGPELLIRYENEEAVDDSQLPKDRFSAERLKGVDSTLKIQPAELGDSAVYLCASSQGDRAGYGYTFGSGTRLTVV.